The clone carrying this TCR beta chain came up many times. CDR3 length equals 12 residues. Germline V gene lookup returns CDR1 ENHRY and CDR2 SYGVKD. V lost 3 bases and J lost 7, with 6 bases in between. From RNA transcripts, TCR beta CDR3 regions were amplified. In the first-round RT-PCR of the TCR CDR3, the HTBI primer set was used. Each CDR3 protein gets one entry after TCRdb re-called the multiplex PCR reads with MiXCR. This repertoire shows 450,000 to 700,000 distinct CDR3 sequences, just over 45% found once; its top ten account for 15% to 20%. Clinical symptoms, serum thyroxine and TRAb, thyroid ultrasound and orbital computed tomography together formed the diagnostic basis. This sample was included in a study of T cells in Graves' hyperthyroidism and ophthalmopathy.

The genes are TRBV10-3 and TRBJ1-4; no definite D call. The source material was peripheral blood or thyroid tissue (not recorded which). This receptor was taken from an adult woman with Graves' disease, either hyperthyroidism or ophthalmopathy (not recorded which). CDR3 region: CAISDSTEKLFF. DNA of the CDR3: TGTGCCATCAGTGACAGTACTGAAAAACTGTTTTTT.